This passage covers 22 T cell receptor beta chains from one sample sequenced in a study of CD8 T cells in Susac syndrome. After extraction with the RNeasy kit, about 0.5 to 1 ug of the RNA was reverse transcribed using random hexamers. One entry per CDR3 protein results from TCRdb running MiXCR on the immunoSEQ multiplex PCR reads. The sample gives tens of thousands of distinct CDR3 sequences, 91% of which show up once; less than 0.6% is in the top ten. Sequencing was done on a sample of CD8+ T cells from PBMCs. The receptors shown here come from a human donor with multiple sclerosis.

The CDR3 is CASSAPPGPHNEQFF. The CDR3 DNA follows: TGTGCCAGCAGCGCCCCTCCCGGACCACACAATGAGCAGTTCTTC. This chain uses TRBV11-2 with TRBJ2-1; D not certain. The CDR3 runs to 15 residues. Germline lookup yields CDR1 SGHAT and CDR2 FQNNGV. Trimming removed 5 bases from V and 5 bases from J, with 16 bases in between. Full variable domain (remainder filled in from reference TRBV11-2 and TRBJ2-1): EAGVAQSPRYKIIEKRQSVAFWCNPISGHATLYWYQQILGQGPKLLIQFQNNGVVDDSQLPKDRFSAERLKGVDSTLKIQPAKLEDSAVYLCASSAPPGPHNEQFFGPGTRLTVL.

This clonotype has just one count. The J gene is TRBJ2-3, the V gene TRBV20-1; 8 nucleotides line up with TRBD2. V shed 1 base, J shed 2 bases, and the junction held 5 bases outside the gene matches. Germline V CDR1 and CDR2: DFQATT, SNEGSKA (reference sequence). This CDR3 has 15 amino acids. The CDR3 nucleotides read TGCAGTGCTAGAGGGGATAGCGGGGACACAGATACGCAGTATTTT. Amino acid sequence: CSARGDSGDTDTQYF.

The genes are TRBV20-1 and TRBJ2-1; tentative D call: TRBD2 (6 bases). Per germline, CDR1 DFQATT and CDR2 SNEGSKA (reference sequence). The length of the CDR3 is 16 residues. V was shortened by 1 base and J by 7 bases, with 20 bases between the two germline ends. CDR3 amino acids: CSARGGPSGPWNEQFF. The CDR3 DNA reads TGCAGTGCTAGAGGTGGACCGAGCGGGCCCTGGAATGAGCAGTTCTTC.

The chain employs TRBV5-1 and TRBJ2-2; 14 bases agree with TRBD2. Germline CDR1 is SGHRS and CDR2 is YFSETQ. This CDR3 comprises 19 residues. The junction had 9 bases not matched to a gene; V was cut back by 1 base and J by 4 bases. CDR3 amino acids: CASSLMGLAGAMGTGELFF. CDR3 DNA: TGCGCCAGCAGCTTGATGGGACTAGCGGGAGCCATGGGCACCGGGGAGCTGTTTTTT. The entire variable domain, with the rest obtained from reference TRBV5-1 and TRBJ2-2, is as follows: KAGVTQTPRYLIKTRGQQVTLSCSPISGHRSVSWYQQTPGQGLQFLFEYFSETQRNKGNFPGRFSGRQFSNSRSEMNVSTLELGDSALYLCASSLMGLAGAMGTGELFFGEGSRLTVL.

The rearrangement joins TRBV2 to TRBJ1-4, with 9 bases that match TRBD1. V was clipped by 3 bases and J by 6 bases; unmatched bases: 11. The CDR3 totals 17 residues. CDR1 is SNHLY and CDR2 is FYNNEI in the germline V gene. CDR3 in DNA: TGTGCCAGCAGTGAGGGGTATACGGACAGGGGAGATGAAAAACTGTTTTTT. Its translation: CASSEGYTDRGDEKLFF.

The chain uses TRBV3-1 and TRBJ1-4; TRBD1 matches 7 bases. The length of the CDR3 is 13 residues. The V segment lost 8 bases and the J segment 6 bases; nucleotides outside the gene matches: 6. Germline CDR1 and CDR2: LGHDT and YNNKEL (reference sequence). This chain's CDR3 is CASADRVDEKLFF. The CDR3 DNA sequence: TGTGCCAGCGCAGACAGGGTTGATGAAAAACTGTTTTTT. The variable domain in full, completed from reference TRBV3-1 and TRBJ1-4, reads DTAVSQTPKYLVTQMGNDKSIKCEQNLGHDTMYWYKQDSKKFLKIMFSYNNKELIINETVPNRFSPKSPDKAHLNLHINSLELGDSAVYFCASADRVDEKLFFGSGTQLSVL.

This chain uses TRBV24-1 with TRBJ2-3; D is perhaps TRBD2 (7 bases). The CDR3 is 15 residues long. The ends were cut back, 7 bases at V and 5 bases at J, with 18 bases in the middle. The germline CDR1 and CDR2 sequences are KGHDR and SFDVKD. In DNA form, the CDR3 reads TGTGCCACCAGGACGAAGGCAGGGGAGGGAGATACGCAGTATTTT. Protein sequence: CATRTKAGEGDTQYF.

J is TRBJ2-7 and V is TRBV6-5; 8 bases align to TRBD1. CDR1 and CDR2 (germline): MNHEY, SVGAGI. This CDR3 has 13 residues. The V and J ends lost 5 bases and 5 bases, in that order; junction bases with no gene match: 5. For the CDR3, the DNA is TGTGCCAGCAGTGACAGGGGAGAGAACGAGCAGTACTTC. It specifies CASSDRGENEQYF.

The gene calls are TRBV12-3 or TRBV12-4 and TRBJ2-1; weak D call: TRBD2 (6 bases). The CDR3 is 13 residues long. Deletions cut 6 bases from V and 4 bases from J, with 10 bases between. The CDR3 DNA reads as TGTGCCAGCAGCCGCGGGGCTTACAATGAGCAGTTCTTC. Protein: CASSRGAYNEQFF.

The chain carries TRBV27 and TRBJ2-3, with D perhaps assigned TRBD1 or TRBD2 (5 bases each). There are 13 residues in the CDR3. The germline V gene has CDR1 MNHEY and CDR2 SMNVEV (reference sequence). V was cut by 11 bases and J by 1 base, with 13 bases left in between. As DNA, the CDR3 is TGTGCCTCCTCGACGGGGCGCACAGATACGCAGTATTTT. Amino acids: CASSTGRTDTQYF.

J is TRBJ2-1 and V is TRBV7-3, with 7 nucleotides matching TRBD2. With V trimmed by 4 bases and J by 7 bases, 19 bases remained unmatched. Germline assignment: CDR1 SGHTA and CDR2 FQGTGA. The CDR3 has 18 residues. For the CDR3, the DNA is TGTGCCAGCAGCTCATCCCCTGGGGCGGGAGATTTGGGGAATGAGCAGTTCTTC. The encoded protein is CASSSSPGAGDLGNEQFF.

The J gene is TRBJ1-1, the V gene TRBV10-3, with a weak D call TRBD1 (5 bases). Per the germline V gene, CDR1 is ENHRY and CDR2 is SYGVKD. This CDR3 spans 13 amino acids. The V and J ends lost 11 bases and 6 bases respectively, with 19 bases between them. CDR3 residues: CAATDSGGAEAFF. The DNA of the CDR3 is TGTGCCGCCACTGACAGTGGGGGTGCTGAAGCTTTCTTT.

V and J are TRBV18 and TRBJ2-7; TRBD1 is a possible D gene (5 bases). Per the germline V gene, CDR1 is KGHSH and CDR2 is LQKENI. V was cut by 5 bases and J by 3 bases, with 8 bases left in between. The CDR3 is made up of 12 amino acids. The CDR3: CASSTDSYEQYF. The CDR3 nucleotides read TGTGCCAGCTCAACAGACAGCTACGAGCAGTACTTC.

This clonotype was seen more than once but under ten times. The gene calls are TRBV28 and TRBJ2-3; D gene unclear. Per germline, CDR1 MDHEN and CDR2 SYDVKM. This CDR3 has 13 amino acids. V dropped 3 bases and J dropped 1 base, with 5 bases sitting between them. Written as DNA, the CDR3 is TGTGCCAGCAGTTTGGGTGGCACAGATACGCAGTATTTT. Protein product: CASSLGGTDTQYF.

This chain links TRBV7-2 with TRBJ2-1, with a tentative D call TRBD2 (5 bases). CDR3 length equals 15 residues. Between the trimmed V and J ends, which lost 1 base and 3 bases, there was a span of 10 bases. Germline V lookup: CDR1 SGHTA, CDR2 FQGNSA. The CDR3 loop is CASSLEGDYYNEQFF. CDR3 DNA sequence: TGTGCCAGCAGCTTAGAGGGCGACTACTACAATGAGCAGTTCTTC.

The V call is TRBV12-3 or TRBV12-4, the J call TRBJ2-7; unclear D gene. The CDR3 spans 14 residues. Trimming took 5 bases from V and 1 from J, leaving 12 bases between them. The DNA of the CDR3 is TGTGCCAGCAGTCCTGACTTGGGGTCCTACGAGCAGTACTTC. It translates to CASSPDLGSYEQYF.

The chain is built from TRBV4-3 and TRBJ2-1, with TRBD2 matching over 9 bases. This CDR3 is built from 16 residues. From germline, CDR1 is LGHNA and CDR2 YSLEER. The V gene end was trimmed by 1 base and the J gene end by 3 bases; junction bases not matched to a gene: 4. DNA for the CDR3: TGCGCCAGCAGCCAAGTTACTAGCGGGTACTACAATGAGCAGTTCTTC. Its translation: CASSQVTSGYYNEQFF.

The chain recombines TRBV5-6 with TRBJ1-1, with D hard to call. The CDR3 sequence is 11 residues long. Per germline, CDR1 SGHDT and CDR2 YYEEEE. With 2 bases removed from V and 6 bases from J, the gap between germline ends came to 5 bases. The CDR3 spells CASSLSSEAFF. In DNA, the CDR3 is TGTGCCAGCAGCTTATCTTCTGAAGCTTTCTTT. The full variable domain, with the rest looked up from reference TRBV5-6 and TRBJ1-1, is DAGVTQSPTHLIKTRGQQVTLRCSPKSGHDTVSWYQQALGQGPQFIFQYYEEEERQRGNFPDRFSGHQFPNYSSELNVNALLLGDSALYLCASSLSSEAFFGQGTRLTVV.

This clonotype was seen once. The V and J genes are TRBV20-1 and TRBJ2-7, with D unresolved. The CDR3 extends over 14 amino acids. V lost 0 bases and J 4 bases, leaving 13 bases between the germline ends. Per germline, CDR1 DFQATT and CDR2 SNEGSKA (reference sequence). The CDR3 region has the DNA TGCAGTGCTAGAGATACTGCAGGAAGGTACGAGCAGTACTTC. The encoded protein is CSARDTAGRYEQYF.

This rearrangement joins TRBV28 to TRBJ2-7; D is ambiguous. The CDR3 is made up of 16 amino acids. The germline V gene has CDR1 MDHEN and CDR2 SYDVKM. The V end lost 6 bases, the J end lost 1 base, and 19 bases lay between the germline ends. The CDR3 protein is CASSSPGLYGSYEQYF. DNA for the CDR3: TGTGCCAGCAGCTCCCCGGGCCTCTACGGGTCCTACGAGCAGTACTTC.

The chain is built from TRBV28 and TRBJ1-5; D gene unclear. V was pared by 9 bases and J by 5 bases, with 14 bases between. Germline V gene sequence: CDR1 MDHEN, CDR2 SYDVKM. This CDR3 comprises 13 residues. In DNA form, the CDR3 reads TGTGCCAGTGTGCGGGAACTCGATCAGCCCCAGCATTTT. Protein: CASVRELDQPQHF.

CDR3 residues: CASSPPASGGFYEQFF. CDR3 nucleotides: TGTGCCAGCAGCCCCCCGGCTAGCGGGGGTTTCTATGAGCAGTTCTTC. This chain joins TRBV9 and TRBJ2-1; 10 bases are a match to TRBD2. The CDR3 is 16 residues long. The junction had 12 bases not matched to a gene; V was cut back by 4 bases and J by 8 bases. The V gene's germline CDR1 is SGDLS and CDR2 YYNGEE.